Presented here are 8 T cell receptor beta chains from one specimen sequenced in a study of CD8 T cells in Susac syndrome. The authors reverse transcribed roughly 0.5 to 1 ug RNA with random hexamers. MiXCR, applied by TCRdb to the immunoSEQ multiplex PCR reads, yields one record per CDR3 protein. The sample has about 69,000 distinct CDR3 sequences, approximately 95% seen once; the top ten hold approximately 0.25%. Sequences were obtained from CD8+ T cells from PBMCs. The receptors were sampled from a human donor in good health.

This chain links TRBV7-9 with TRBJ2-1; D remains ambiguous. The CDR3 has 16 residues. The germline V and J ends were trimmed by 3 bases and 2 bases, with 14 bases remaining between them. The germline V gene encodes CDR1 SEHNR and CDR2 FQNEAQ (reference sequence). The CDR3 coding sequence is TGTGCCAGCAGCTTTCCACAGCCTAGACCCTACAATGAGCAGTTCTTC. Its protein product is CASSFPQPRPYNEQFF.

The chain recombines TRBV9 with TRBJ2-5; no reliable D call. CDR1 SGDLS and CDR2 YYNGEE come from the germline V gene. The CDR3 has 14 amino acids. V lost 2 bases, J lost 3 bases, and 11 bases lay in between. The CDR3 bases are TGTGCCAGCAGCGTCTTGGGCCGAGAAGAGACCCAGTACTTC. The encoded protein is CASSVLGREETQYF. Looking up the rest from reference TRBV9 and TRBJ2-5 gives the full variable domain: DSGVTQTPKHLITATGQRVTLRCSPRSGDLSVYWYQQSLDQGLQFLIQYYNGEERAKGNILERFSAQQFPDLHSELNLSSLELGDSALYFCASSVLGREETQYFGPGTRLLVL.

The chain is built from TRBV28 and TRBJ1-5, with TRBD1 matching over 10 bases. The V and J ends lost 5 bases and 11 bases, in that order; junction bases with no gene match: 15. Germline lookup yields CDR1 MDHEN and CDR2 SYDVKM. This CDR3 is 16 amino acids long. This chain's CDR3 is CASSLEDRGLSSAQHF. The CDR3 DNA sequence: TGTGCCAGCAGTCTCGAGGACAGGGGGTTGTCATCGGCCCAGCATTTT.

The J gene is TRBJ1-2, the V gene TRBV28; unclear D gene. V was shortened by 5 bases and J by 14 bases, with 18 bases between the two germline ends. Germline CDR1 and CDR2: MDHEN and SYDVKM. This CDR3 is built from 12 residues. The CDR3 spells CASSVGFLGGTF. The CDR3, as DNA: TGTGCCAGCAGTGTAGGTTTCCTCGGTGGGACCTTC.

The chain links TRBV12-3 or TRBV12-4 to TRBJ2-1; D may be TRBD1 (5 bases). This CDR3 has 15 residues. V was pared by 6 bases and J by 1 base, with 13 bases between. As DNA, the CDR3 is TGTGCCAGCAGCGACGGAGACAGTTCCTACAATGAGCAGTTCTTC. This encodes CASSDGDSSYNEQFF.

V usage is TRBV14 and J usage is TRBJ2-1; no clear D gene. Germline CDR1 reads SGHDN; CDR2 reads FVKESK. CDR3 length equals 13 residues. V was cut by 3 bases and J by 8 bases, with 11 bases left in between. The CDR3, as DNA: TGTGCCAGCAGCCAGGAAGGCGACGATGAGCAGTTCTTC. Protein sequence: CASSQEGDDEQFF. The variable domain in full, completed from reference TRBV14 and TRBJ2-1, reads EAGVTQFPSHSVIEKGQTVTLRCDPISGHDNLYWYRRVMGKEIKFLLHFVKESKQDESGMPNNRFLAERTGGTYSTLKVQPAELEDSGVYFCASSQEGDDEQFFGPGTRLTVL.

The V gene is TRBV6-5, the J gene TRBJ2-3, with unresolved D. The V gene's germline CDR1 is MNHEY and CDR2 SVGAGI. This CDR3 region has 14 residues. Trimming removed 4 bases at V and 0 bases at J, with 8 bases between. This CDR3 reads CASSSDLSTDTQYF. The CDR3 DNA reads TGTGCCAGCAGTTCGGACCTTAGCACAGATACGCAGTATTTT.

The chain links TRBV7-8 to TRBJ2-5; D may match TRBD1 or TRBD2 (6 bases each). Germline values: CDR1 SGHVS, CDR2 FQNEAQ. Deletions cut 7 bases from V and 4 bases from J, with 19 bases between. There are 15 residues in the CDR3. The CDR3 protein is CASTNGGGNGETQYF. The CDR3 nucleotides read TGTGCCAGCACCAATGGAGGGGGGAATGGAGAGACCCAGTACTTC.